This entry is about one T cell receptor (beta chain). The data were obtained in a study of blood T cell repertoires in COVID-19. In the study's own analysis: Amplification from reference gene primers served as the basis for estimated nucleated cell counts. TCRdb's copy holds only in-frame clones and misses some; the assay was immunoSEQ multiplex PCR. The V and J calls and clone size were taken over from that table, and D and trimming were inferred from the DNA. Among roughly 80,000 clones listed, more than 65% were seen once. CDR1 is LNHDA, CDR2 SQIVND, per germline (reference sequence). CDR3 length: 16 residues. Unmatched junction bases numbered 8, after V lost 3 bases and J lost 3 bases.

J is TRBJ2-5 and V is TRBV19; TRBD2 aligns across 9 bases. This TCR was recovered from an elderly man with acute or convalescent COVID-19. Sequenced input: peripheral blood. The CDR3 DNA reads as TGTGCCAGTAGTATGGCTCTAGCGGGGACCAAAGAGACCCAGTACTTC. As protein: CASSMALAGTKETQYF.